This T cell receptor beta chain is from a study of blood T cell repertoires in COVID-19. Some clones are missing from TCRdb's copy, which holds only in-frame ones; the method was immunoSEQ multiplex PCR. This sample carries roughly 500,000 clones, roughly nine tenths of them seen once, and the ten largest clones take 8.3%. CDR3 length: 15 amino acids. V lost 5 bases and J lost 4, with 12 bases in between. Germline-derived CDR1 and CDR2 are MNHEY and SVGAGI. The clonotype comes from a woman in her sixties or seventies who had recovered from COVID-19. The chain carries TRBV6-5 and TRBJ2-6; unclear D gene. Material for sequencing was PBMCs or T cells enriched from blood (not recorded which). The CDR3 sequence: CASSPNTAGANVLTF. CDR3 nucleotide sequence: TGTGCCAGCAGTCCGAACACCGCAGGGGCCAACGTCCTGACTTTC.